Sequencing of this T cell receptor (beta chain) was carried out in a study of blood T cell repertoires in COVID-19. The overall study: In each case, the material was cDNA or gDNA derived from T cells, B-cell-depleted T cells, or PBMCs.

In the authors' workflow: Reference gene primer amplification gave nucleated cell count estimates. Here immunoSEQ multiplex PCR was the method, and the copy in TCRdb shows in-frame clones only, minus some. V and J calls and clone size are copied from that table; D and trimming were computed from the DNA. The sample records around 480,000 clones, roughly 90% being singletons. The CDR3 totals 13 residues. CDR1 is SGHAT and CDR2 is FQNNGV in the germline V gene. V was pared by 6 bases and J by 3 bases, with 11 bases between. The TCR comes from a woman between 18 and 29 years old who had recovered from COVID-19. The chain combines TRBV11-2 with TRBJ1-1; the D is unclear. Material for sequencing was PBMCs or T cells enriched from blood (not recorded which). Here the CDR3 reads CASRLPADTEAFF. The CDR3 DNA follows: TGTGCCAGCAGGCTGCCCGCGGACACTGAAGCTTTCTTT.